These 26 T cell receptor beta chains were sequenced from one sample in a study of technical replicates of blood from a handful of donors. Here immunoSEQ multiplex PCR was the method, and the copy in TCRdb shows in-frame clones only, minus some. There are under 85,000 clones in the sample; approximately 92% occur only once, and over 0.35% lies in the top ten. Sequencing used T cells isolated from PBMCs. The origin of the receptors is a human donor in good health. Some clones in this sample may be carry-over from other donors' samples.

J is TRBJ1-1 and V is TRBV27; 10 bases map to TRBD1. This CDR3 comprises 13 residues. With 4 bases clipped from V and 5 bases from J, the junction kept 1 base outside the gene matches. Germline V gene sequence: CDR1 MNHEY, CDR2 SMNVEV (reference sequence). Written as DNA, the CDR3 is TGTGCCAGCAGTTGGGACAGGGGAACTGAAGCTTTCTTT. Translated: CASSWDRGTEAFF.

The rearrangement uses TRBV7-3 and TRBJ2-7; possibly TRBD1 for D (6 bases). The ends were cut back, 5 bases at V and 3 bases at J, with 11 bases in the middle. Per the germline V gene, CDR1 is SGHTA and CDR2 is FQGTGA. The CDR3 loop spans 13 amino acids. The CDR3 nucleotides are TGTGCCAGCAGCGTCCAACAGGGCTACGAGCAGTACTTC. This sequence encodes CASSVQQGYEQYF. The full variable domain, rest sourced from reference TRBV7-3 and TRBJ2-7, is GAGVSQTPSNKVTEKGKYVELRCDPISGHTALYWYRQSLGQGPEFLIYFQGTGAADDSGLPNDRFFAVRPEGSVSTLKIQRTERGDSAVYLCASSVQQGYEQYFGPGTRLTVT.

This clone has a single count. Here the CDR3 reads CASSSGNTGELFF. The CDR3 region has the DNA TGTGCCAGCTCTAGCGGGAACACCGGGGAGCTGTTTTTT. The J gene is TRBJ2-2, the V gene TRBV2; the match to TRBD2 covers 7 bases. This CDR3 has 13 amino acids. The junction had 1 base not matched to a gene; V was cut back by 8 bases and J by 1 base. Germline V gives CDR1 SNHLY, CDR2 FYNNEI.

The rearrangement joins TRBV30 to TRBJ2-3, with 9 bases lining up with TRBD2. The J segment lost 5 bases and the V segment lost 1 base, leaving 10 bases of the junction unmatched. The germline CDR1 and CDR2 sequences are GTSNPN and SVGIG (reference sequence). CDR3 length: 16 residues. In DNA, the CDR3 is TGTGCCTGGAGTGGAGGACTAGCGCTGGAGGGAGATACGCAGTATTTT. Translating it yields CAWSGGLALEGDTQYF.

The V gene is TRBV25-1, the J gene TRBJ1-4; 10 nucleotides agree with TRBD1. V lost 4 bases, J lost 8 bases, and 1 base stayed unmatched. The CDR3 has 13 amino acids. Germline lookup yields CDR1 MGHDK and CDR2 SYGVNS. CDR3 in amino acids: CASSGTGGEKLFF. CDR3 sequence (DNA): TGTGCCAGCAGTGGGACAGGGGGGGAAAAACTGTTTTTT.

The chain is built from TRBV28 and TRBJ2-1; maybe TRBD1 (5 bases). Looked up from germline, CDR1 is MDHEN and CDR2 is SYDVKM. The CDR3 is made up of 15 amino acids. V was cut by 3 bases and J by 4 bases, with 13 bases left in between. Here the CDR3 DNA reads TGTGCCAGCAGTTTTACAGGCTACCTTTACAATGAGCAGTTCTTC. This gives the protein CASSFTGYLYNEQFF.

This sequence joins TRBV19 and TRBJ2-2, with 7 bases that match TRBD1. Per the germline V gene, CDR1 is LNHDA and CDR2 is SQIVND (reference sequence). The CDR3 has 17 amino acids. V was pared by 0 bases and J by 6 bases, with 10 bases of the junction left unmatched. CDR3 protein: CASSIDQTGYFAGELFF. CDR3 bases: TGTGCCAGTAGTATAGATCAGACAGGGTATTTTGCCGGGGAGCTGTTTTTT.

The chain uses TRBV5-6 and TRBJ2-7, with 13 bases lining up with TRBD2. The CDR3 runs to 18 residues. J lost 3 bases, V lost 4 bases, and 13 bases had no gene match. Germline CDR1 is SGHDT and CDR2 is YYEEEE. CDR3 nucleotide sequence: TGTGCCAGCAGCCGACTAGCGGGAGGCTACACAAAACTCTACGAGCAGTACTTC. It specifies CASSRLAGGYTKLYEQYF.

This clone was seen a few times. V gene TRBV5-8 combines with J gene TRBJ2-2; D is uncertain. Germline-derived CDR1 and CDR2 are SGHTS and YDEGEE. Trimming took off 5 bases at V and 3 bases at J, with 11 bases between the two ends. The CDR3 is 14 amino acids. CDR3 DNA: TGTGCCAGCAGTTATTATATAGACACCGGGGAGCTGTTTTTT. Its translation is CASSYYIDTGELFF.

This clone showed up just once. The CDR3 here is CASSVGTSGSYEQYF. CDR3 bases: TGTGCCAGCAGTGTCGGGACTAGCGGCTCCTACGAGCAGTACTTC. The chain joins TRBV28 to TRBJ2-7, with 11 positions matching TRBD2. With V trimmed by 5 bases and J by 0 bases, 3 bases remained unmatched. Germline CDR1 MDHEN, CDR2 SYDVKM. The CDR3 sequence is 15 residues long.

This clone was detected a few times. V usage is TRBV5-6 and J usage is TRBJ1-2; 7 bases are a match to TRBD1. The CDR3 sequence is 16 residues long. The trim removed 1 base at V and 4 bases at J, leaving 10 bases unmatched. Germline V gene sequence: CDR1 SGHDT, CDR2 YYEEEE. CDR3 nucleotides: TGTGCCAGCAGCTTGCCCCGGGACCCAGGGGGCTATGGCTACACCTTC. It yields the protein CASSLPRDPGGYGYTF.

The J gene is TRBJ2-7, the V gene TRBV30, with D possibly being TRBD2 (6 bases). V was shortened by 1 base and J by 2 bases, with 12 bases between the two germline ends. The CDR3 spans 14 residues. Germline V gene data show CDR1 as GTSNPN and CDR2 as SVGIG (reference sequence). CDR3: CAWSAGTLTYEQYF. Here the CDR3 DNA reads TGTGCCTGGAGTGCCGGGACTCTTACCTACGAGCAGTACTTC.

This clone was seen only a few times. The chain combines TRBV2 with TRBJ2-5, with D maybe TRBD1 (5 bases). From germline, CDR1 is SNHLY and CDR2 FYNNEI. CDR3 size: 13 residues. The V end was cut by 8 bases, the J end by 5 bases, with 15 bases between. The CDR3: CASANFRVETQYF. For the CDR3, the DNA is TGTGCCAGCGCCAATTTCAGGGTTGAGACCCAGTACTTC.

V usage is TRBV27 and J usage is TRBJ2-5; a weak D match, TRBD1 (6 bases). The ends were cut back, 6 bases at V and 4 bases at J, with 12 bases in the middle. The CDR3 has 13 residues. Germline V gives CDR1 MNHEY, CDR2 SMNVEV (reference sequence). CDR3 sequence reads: CASRLTGGETQYF. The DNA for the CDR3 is TGTGCCAGCAGATTGACAGGAGGAGAGACCCAGTACTTC.

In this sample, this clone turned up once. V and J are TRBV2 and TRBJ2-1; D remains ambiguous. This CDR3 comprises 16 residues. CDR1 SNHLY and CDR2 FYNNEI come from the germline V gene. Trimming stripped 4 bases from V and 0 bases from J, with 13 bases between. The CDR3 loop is CASSGIDFSSYNEQFF. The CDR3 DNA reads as TGTGCCAGCAGTGGAATCGACTTCTCCTCCTACAATGAGCAGTTCTTC.

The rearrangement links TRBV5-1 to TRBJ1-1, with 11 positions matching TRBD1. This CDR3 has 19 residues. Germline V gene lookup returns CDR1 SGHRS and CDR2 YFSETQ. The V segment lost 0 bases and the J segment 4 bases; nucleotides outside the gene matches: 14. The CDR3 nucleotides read TGCGCCAGCAGCTTGGGCCGAAGCGAGGACAGGGGGCGCGGCACTGAAGCTTTCTTT. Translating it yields CASSLGRSEDRGRGTEAFF.

The CDR3, as DNA: TGTGCCAGCAGCTTAGTGAGGGACACGGCTAACGGGGAGCTGTTTTTT. It specifies CASSLVRDTANGELFF. The V gene is TRBV11-2, the J gene TRBJ2-2, with D perhaps TRBD1 (6 bases). The CDR3 sequence is 16 residues long. V shed 1 base and J shed 7 bases, with 16 bases lying between them. Germline lookup yields CDR1 SGHAT and CDR2 FQNNGV.

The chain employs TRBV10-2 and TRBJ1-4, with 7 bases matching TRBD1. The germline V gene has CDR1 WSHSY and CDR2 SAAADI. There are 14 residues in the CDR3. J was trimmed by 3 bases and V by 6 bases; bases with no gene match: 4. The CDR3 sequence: CASRPGTANEKLFF. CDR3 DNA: TGCGCCAGCAGGCCCGGGACAGCTAATGAAAAACTGTTTTTT.

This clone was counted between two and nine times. In DNA form, the CDR3 reads TGTGCCAGCAGCGTAGGAGACACTAGCGGCCAAGAGACCCAGTACTTC. This sequence encodes CASSVGDTSGQETQYF. The chain links TRBV9 to TRBJ2-5, with TRBD2 matching over 8 bases. This CDR3 contains 16 residues. The germline V gene encodes CDR1 SGDLS and CDR2 YYNGEE. J lost 1 base, V lost 0 bases, and 5 bases had no gene match.

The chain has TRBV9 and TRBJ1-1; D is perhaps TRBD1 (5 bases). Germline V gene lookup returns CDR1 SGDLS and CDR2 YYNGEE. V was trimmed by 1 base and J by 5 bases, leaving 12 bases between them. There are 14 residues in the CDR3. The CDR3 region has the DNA TGTGCCAGCAGCGTAAGCCAGGGCCGGACTGAAGCTTTCTTT. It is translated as CASSVSQGRTEAFF.

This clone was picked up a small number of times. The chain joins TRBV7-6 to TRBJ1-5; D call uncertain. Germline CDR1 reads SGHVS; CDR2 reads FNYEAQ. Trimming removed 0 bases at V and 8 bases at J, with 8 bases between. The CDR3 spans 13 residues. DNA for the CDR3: TGTGCCAGCAGCTTAGCAGGGAGCAAGCCCCAGCATTTT. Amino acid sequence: CASSLAGSKPQHF. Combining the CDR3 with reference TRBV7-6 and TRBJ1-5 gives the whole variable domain GAGVSQSPRYKVTKRGQDVALRCDPISGHVSLYWYRQALGQGPEFLTYFNYEAQQDKSGLPNDRFSAERPEGSISTLTIQRTEQRDSAMYRCASSLAGSKPQHFGDGTRLSIL.

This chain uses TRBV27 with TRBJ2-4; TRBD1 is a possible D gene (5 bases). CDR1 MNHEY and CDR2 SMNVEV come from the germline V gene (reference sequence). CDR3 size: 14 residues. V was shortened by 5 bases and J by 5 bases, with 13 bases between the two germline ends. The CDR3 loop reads CASSQRTRENIQYF. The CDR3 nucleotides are TGTGCCAGCAGTCAAAGAACCAGGGAAAACATTCAGTACTTC.

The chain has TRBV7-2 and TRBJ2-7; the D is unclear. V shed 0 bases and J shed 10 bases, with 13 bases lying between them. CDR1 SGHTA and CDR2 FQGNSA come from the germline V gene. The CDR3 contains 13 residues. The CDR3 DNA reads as TGTGCCAGCAGCTTAGCGAACTTTTACGGTCAGTACTTC. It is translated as CASSLANFYGQYF.

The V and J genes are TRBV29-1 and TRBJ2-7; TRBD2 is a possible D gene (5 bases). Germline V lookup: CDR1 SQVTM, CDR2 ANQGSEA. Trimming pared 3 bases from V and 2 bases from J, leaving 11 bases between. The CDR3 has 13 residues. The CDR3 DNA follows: TGCAGCGTTGAGACTTCCGGGGCCTACGAGCAGTACTTC. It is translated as CSVETSGAYEQYF.

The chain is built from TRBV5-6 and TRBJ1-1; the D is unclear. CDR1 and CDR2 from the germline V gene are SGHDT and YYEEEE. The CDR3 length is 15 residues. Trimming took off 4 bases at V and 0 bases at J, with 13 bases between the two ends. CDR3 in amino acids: CASSLYNFMNTEAFF. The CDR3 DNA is TGTGCCAGCAGCCTCTATAACTTTATGAACACTGAAGCTTTCTTT.

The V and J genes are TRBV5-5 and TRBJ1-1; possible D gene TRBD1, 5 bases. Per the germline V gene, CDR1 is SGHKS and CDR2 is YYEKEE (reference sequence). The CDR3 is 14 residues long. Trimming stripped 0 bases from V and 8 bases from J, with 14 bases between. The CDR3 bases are TGTGCCAGCAGCTTGGGGGGACTCCTCGGCGAAGCTTTCTTT. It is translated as CASSLGGLLGEAFF.